The 31 T cell receptor beta chains below come from one sample, sequenced in a study of cytomegalovirus exposure and HLA in healthy donors. The PCR was carried out with 60 Vbeta primers and 13 Jbeta primers. Method: immunoSEQ multiplex PCR; TCRdb's copy keeps in-frame clones and lacks some. This sample has about 120,000 clones; approximately 80% occur once, and the top ten carry 1.5%. Sample: PBMCs. The receptors were gathered from a woman aged 18-29 years in good health and CMV-seronegative.

This rearrangement joins TRBV11-2 to TRBJ2-1; 9 nucleotides line up with TRBD2. The CDR3 is 15 amino acids. Unmatched junction bases numbered 3, after V lost 6 bases and J lost 0 bases. Germline V gene lookup returns CDR1 SGHAT and CDR2 FQNNGV. Here the CDR3 reads CASRDSGSSYNEQFF. The CDR3 DNA reads TGTGCCAGCAGGGATAGCGGGAGCTCCTACAATGAGCAGTTCTTC.

This sequence joins TRBV2 and TRBJ2-5; 12 bases align to TRBD2. The CDR3 is 15 amino acids. Germline assignment: CDR1 SNHLY and CDR2 FYNNEI. V gave up 6 bases and J gave up 5 bases; unmatched junction bases: 7. The CDR3 DNA sequence: TGTGCCAGCAGGGGGACTAGCGGGTTCCGGGAGACCCAGTACTTC. Amino acids: CASRGTSGFRETQYF.

This clone was detected only a few times. For the CDR3, the DNA is TGTGCCAGCAGTGATTCGGCCTACAATGAGCAGTTCTTC. Amino acid sequence: CASSDSAYNEQFF. The J gene is TRBJ2-1, the V gene TRBV25-1; no definite D call. Germline-derived CDR1 and CDR2 are MGHDK and SYGVNS. V was shortened by 3 bases and J by 2 bases, with 5 bases between the two germline ends. The CDR3 totals 13 residues.

V and J are TRBV7-9 and TRBJ2-7; 9 nucleotides agree with TRBD1. From germline, CDR1 is SEHNR and CDR2 FQNEAQ (reference sequence). The CDR3 contains 14 residues. V gave up 2 bases and J gave up 5 bases; unmatched junction bases: 4. The CDR3 DNA reads as TGTGCCAGCAGCTTACCACAGGGGGCTAACGAGCAGTACTTC. Its protein product is CASSLPQGANEQYF.

Concerning this clone itself: This same CDR3 is encoded by further DNA sequences in the sample. The chain combines TRBV7-2 with TRBJ1-5, with D maybe TRBD1 (5 bases). Trimming cost V 0 bases and J 5 bases, with 8 bases left between them. The CDR3 is made up of 14 amino acids. Looked up from germline, CDR1 is SGHTA and CDR2 is FQGNSA. CDR3 amino acids: CASSLAGGDQPQHF. The CDR3 DNA reads as TGTGCCAGCAGCTTAGCGGGGGGGGATCAGCCCCAGCATTTT.

CDR3 nucleotides: TGTGCTAGTGACGCCAGGGTCCTAGTGAGGCAGTACTTC. Translated, it gives CASDARVLVRQYF. J is TRBJ2-7 and V is TRBV12-5; perhaps TRBD1 as D (5 bases). The CDR3 is made up of 13 amino acids. V was cut by 7 bases and J by 9 bases, with 19 bases left in between. Per germline, CDR1 LGHNT and CDR2 FRNRAP.

The V and J genes are TRBV5-4 and TRBJ2-3; 9 nucleotides align to TRBD2. This CDR3 region has 20 residues. Unmatched junction bases numbered 19, after V lost 4 bases and J lost 1 base. CDR1 SGHNT and CDR2 YYREEE come from the germline V gene (reference sequence). This CDR3 is CASSGEAGGAGAPGTDTQYF. The DNA of the CDR3 is TGTGCCAGCAGCGGTGAGGCGGGGGGGGCCGGGGCCCCCGGCACAGATACGCAGTATTTT.

The gene calls are TRBV5-6 and TRBJ2-3; TRBD1 matches at 8 bases. CDR3 size: 15 residues. CDR1 is SGHDT, CDR2 YYEEEE, per germline. Unmatched junction bases numbered 8, after V lost 2 bases and J lost 6 bases. This CDR3 reads CASSFSTGEIDTQYF. CDR3 in DNA: TGTGCCAGCAGCTTCTCGACAGGGGAGATTGATACGCAGTATTTT.

Concerning this clone: A junction end diverges from the germline sequence, so it may reflect a read error. The chain employs TRBV25-1 and TRBJ2-6; 7 bases are a match to TRBD1. Germline CDR1 and CDR2: MGHDK and SYGVNS. The CDR3 contains 16 residues. The CDR3 loop reads CASSAITGAGANGLTF. The CDR3 nucleotides are TGTGCCAGCAGTGCTATCACAGGGGCCGGGGCCAACGGCCTGACTTTC. Together with reference TRBV25-1 and TRBJ2-6, the CDR3 gives the full variable domain: EADIYQTPRYLVIGTGKKITLECSQTMGHDKMYWYQQDPGMELHLIHYSYGVNSTEKGDLSSESTVSRIRTEHFPLTLESARPSHTSQYLCASSAITGAGANGLTFGAGSRLTVL.

This chain uses TRBV27 with TRBJ2-5; tentatively, D is TRBD1 (6 bases). The J call may not be correct, given that the DNA end is closer to TRBJ2-7. Germline V gene sequence: CDR1 MNHEY, CDR2 SMNVEV (reference sequence). The CDR3 runs 15 residues. The CDR3 coding sequence is TGTGCCAGCAGGTTACAGGGTCTAGGCTCCTACGAGCAGTACTTC. The encoded protein is CASRLQGLGSYEQYF.

The chain recombines TRBV11-3 with TRBJ1-3; D is uncertain. Germline assignment: CDR1 SGHNT and CDR2 YENEEA. Trimming pared 5 bases from V and 3 bases from J, leaving 11 bases between. CDR3 size: 14 residues. CDR3 DNA sequence: TGTGCCAGCAGCGCGGGATTCGATGGAAACACCATATATTTT. Its protein product is CASSAGFDGNTIYF.

The V and J genes are TRBV28 and TRBJ1-5; tentatively, D is TRBD1 (6 bases). Germline lookup yields CDR1 MDHEN and CDR2 SYDVKM. This CDR3 is built from 14 residues. Trimming took 8 bases from V and 7 from J, leaving 18 bases between them. The CDR3 DNA sequence: TGTGCCAGCGGGATACAGGGACGTGGGCAGCCCCAGCATTTT. This codes for CASGIQGRGQPQHF.

Concerning this clone: The junction departs from the called germline gene at one end, perhaps through a read error. The V gene is TRBV6-6, the J gene TRBJ2-6; a weak D match, TRBD1 (5 bases). Germline assignment: CDR1 MNHNY and CDR2 SVGAGI (reference sequence). This CDR3 spans 12 amino acids. The CDR3 loop reads CASSPGANGLTF. In DNA form, the CDR3 reads TGTGCCAGCAGTCCTGGGGCCAACGGCCTGACTTTC.

The J gene is TRBJ1-2, the V gene TRBV7-8; D is unclear. Trimming left V 5 bases short and J 4 bases short, with 14 bases between. Germline values: CDR1 SGHVS, CDR2 FQNEAQ. This CDR3 is 14 amino acids long. The CDR3 loop reads CASSPRSTRYGYTF. As DNA, the CDR3 is TGTGCCAGCAGCCCTCGGTCTACCCGCTATGGCTACACCTTC. Variable domain in full (rest from reference TRBV7-8 and TRBJ1-2): GAGVSQSPRYKVAKRGQDVALRCDPISGHVSLFWYQQALGQGPEFLTYFQNEAQLDKSGLPSDRFFAERPEGSVSTLKIQRTQQEDSAVYLCASSPRSTRYGYTFGSGTRLTVV.

J is TRBJ2-1 and V is TRBV6-1, with a possible D match to TRBD1 (5 bases). V lost 2 bases and J lost 4, with 18 bases in between. Germline assignment: CDR1 MNHNS and CDR2 SASEGT. CDR3 size: 17 residues. The CDR3 reads CASSESIIGVGYNEQFF. Here the CDR3 DNA reads TGTGCCAGCAGTGAATCCATTATAGGGGTGGGATACAATGAGCAGTTCTTC.

For this clone: A read error may produce the germline difference seen at one junction end. This chain's CDR3 is CASSWSGANGLTF. In nucleotides, the CDR3 is TGTGCCAGCAGTTGGTCTGGGGCCAACGGCCTGACTTTC. The J gene is TRBJ2-6, the V gene TRBV27; the D gene is possibly TRBD1 (5 bases). Germline V gene data show CDR1 as MNHEY and CDR2 as SMNVEV (reference sequence). The CDR3 length is 13 residues.

The J gene is TRBJ1-2, the V gene TRBV6-5; perhaps TRBD1 as D (5 bases). CDR1 and CDR2 (germline): MNHEY, SVGAGI. Trimming took 4 bases from V and 4 from J, leaving 13 bases between them. This CDR3 is 14 amino acids long. The CDR3 coding sequence is TGTGCCAGCAGTTCCGGCCGGCAGGGCTATGGCTACACCTTC. Protein sequence: CASSSGRQGYGYTF.

The chain uses TRBV5-1 and TRBJ2-7; TRBD1 is a possible D gene (5 bases). Germline CDR1 reads SGHRS; CDR2 reads YFSETQ. The CDR3 covers 13 residues. The V end was cut by 3 bases, the J end by 4 bases, with 11 bases between. The DNA of the CDR3 is TGCGCCAGCAGCTGGATCCAGGGTTACGAGCAGTACTTC. This translates into CASSWIQGYEQYF.

V is TRBV27 and J is TRBJ1-2, with D possibly TRBD1 on 5 matching bases. Germline V gives CDR1 MNHEY, CDR2 SMNVEV (reference sequence). V shed 6 bases and J shed 3 bases, with 26 bases lying between them. The CDR3 length is 18 residues. The CDR3 loop reads CASSFIGPAGLADYGYTF. CDR3 nucleotides: TGTGCCAGCAGCTTTATTGGGCCAGCAGGGCTGGCGGACTATGGCTACACCTTC.

This sequence joins TRBV21-1 and TRBJ1-2; no check of the table's D call, TRBD1, against the DNA was made. TRBV21-1 is a recognized pseudogene. The CDR3 runs 11 residues. DNA of the CDR3: TGTGCCAGCAGCCAAAACTATGGCTACACCTTC. It is translated as CASSQNYGYTF.

This chain joins TRBV4-3 and TRBJ1-6; D gene uncertain. The germline V and J ends were trimmed by 0 bases and 8 bases, with 8 bases remaining between them. The CDR3 sequence is 14 residues long. From germline, CDR1 is LGHNA and CDR2 YSLEER. The CDR3 DNA reads TGCGCCAGCAGCCAAGACTACGGAGATTCACCCCTCCACTTT. As protein: CASSQDYGDSPLHF.

V and J are TRBV5-5 and TRBJ2-5; TRBD2 might be the D (6 bases). V was clipped by 1 base and J by 0 bases, with 16 bases between them. The CDR3 covers 17 residues. Germline V gives CDR1 SGHKS, CDR2 YYEKEE (reference sequence). CDR3 nucleotide sequence: TGTGCCAGCAGCTTGTCTCCAGACGCGGGGTACCAAGAGACCCAGTACTTC. Translated, it gives CASSLSPDAGYQETQYF. The full variable domain, in which reference TRBV5-5 and TRBJ2-5 provide the parts outside the CDR3, is DAGVTQSPTHLIKTRGQQVTLRCSPISGHKSVSWYQQVLGQGPQFIFQYYEKEERGRGNFPDRFSARQFPNYSSELNVNALLLGDSALYLCASSLSPDAGYQETQYFGPGTRLLVL.

The chain joins TRBV13 to TRBJ1-1; D is undetermined. This CDR3 contains 15 residues. Germline loops: CDR1 PRHDT, CDR2 FYEKMQ (reference sequence). Trimming stripped 1 base from V and 1 base from J, with 10 bases between. The CDR3, as DNA: TGTGCCAGCAGCTTAGTCTCCGGGAAGAACACTGAAGCTTTCTTT. Translated: CASSLVSGKNTEAFF.

This clone came up a few times. The chain links TRBV29-1 to TRBJ1-6; TRBD1 might be the D (6 bases). The CDR3 is made up of 14 amino acids. In germline, CDR1 is SQVTM, CDR2 ANQGSEA. Trimming took off 6 bases at V and 7 bases at J, with 16 bases between the two ends. CDR3 amino acids: CSVYPRDKNSPLHF. Written as DNA, the CDR3 is TGCAGCGTCTACCCCCGGGACAAAAATTCACCCCTCCACTTT.

The V gene is TRBV28, the J gene TRBJ2-3; D not certain. CDR3 size: 13 residues. Per germline, CDR1 MDHEN and CDR2 SYDVKM. Trimming stripped 4 bases from V and 4 bases from J, with 9 bases between. The CDR3: CASSSPPADTQYF. The CDR3 bases are TGTGCCAGCAGTTCCCCCCCGGCAGATACGCAGTATTTT.

The chain has TRBV5-1 and TRBJ2-4, with D unresolved. The V gene lost 0 bases and the J gene lost 1 base, with 8 bases spanning the gap. The CDR3 has 15 residues. Germline V lookup: CDR1 SGHRS, CDR2 YFSETQ. This CDR3 reads CASSLGSEAKNIQYF. CDR3 nucleotides: TGCGCCAGCAGCTTGGGGAGTGAGGCCAAAAACATTCAGTACTTC.

The genes are TRBV13 and TRBJ1-6, with D possibly matching TRBD1 (5 bases). Between the trimmed V and J ends, which lost 0 bases and 0 bases, there was a span of 9 bases. The CDR3 loop spans 17 amino acids. CDR1 and CDR2 (germline): PRHDT, FYEKMQ (reference sequence). The chain's CDR3 is CASSLGGLSSYNSPLHF. The CDR3 DNA follows: TGTGCCAGCAGCTTAGGGGGACTGAGCTCCTATAATTCACCCCTCCACTTT.

The genes are TRBV7-6 and TRBJ1-5; weak D call: TRBD1 (5 bases). The CDR3 has 14 residues. V dropped 5 bases and J dropped 7 bases, with 15 bases sitting between them. Germline CDR1 SGHVS, CDR2 FNYEAQ. The CDR3 bases are TGTGCCAGCAGCCAAAGTTGGGAGGGGCAGCCCCAGCATTTT. This encodes CASSQSWEGQPQHF. The whole variable domain, remainder taken from reference TRBV7-6 and TRBJ1-5, is GAGVSQSPRYKVTKRGQDVALRCDPISGHVSLYWYRQALGQGPEFLTYFNYEAQQDKSGLPNDRFSAERPEGSISTLTIQRTEQRDSAMYRCASSQSWEGQPQHFGDGTRLSIL.

V and J are TRBV5-4 and TRBJ1-6, with a possible D match to TRBD1 (6 bases). This CDR3 spans 14 amino acids. The ends were cut back, 0 bases at V and 5 bases at J, with 6 bases in the middle. Germline V gene sequence: CDR1 SGHNT, CDR2 YYREEE (reference sequence). The CDR3 DNA is TGTGCCAGCAGCTTGGACAGGGATAATTCACCCCTCCACTTT. Protein sequence: CASSLDRDNSPLHF.

The V call is TRBV6-6, the J call TRBJ2-7; 9 nucleotides align to TRBD1. Germline assignment: CDR1 MNHNY and CDR2 SVGAGI (reference sequence). The CDR3 has 16 amino acids. Trimming at V came to 5 bases and at J to 5 bases, leaving 13 bases not matched to a gene. CDR3 nucleotides: TGTGCCAGCAGTCCCCTTCGGACAGGGGCCTCTGACGAGCAGTACTTC. Amino acid sequence: CASSPLRTGASDEQYF.

This clone was recorded only once. The rearrangement links TRBV5-4 to TRBJ2-7; 7 nucleotides match TRBD2. There are 13 residues in the CDR3. Germline trimming cut 3 bases from V and 5 bases from J; bases unmatched to any gene: 5. Germline V gives CDR1 SGHNT, CDR2 YYREEE (reference sequence). For the CDR3, the DNA is TGTGCCAGCAGCTGGGGACTATGGGACGAGCAGTACTTC. Its protein is CASSWGLWDEQYF. The full variable domain, with the rest looked up from reference TRBV5-4 and TRBJ2-7, is ETGVTQSPTHLIKTRGQQVTLRCSSQSGHNTVSWYQQALGQGPQFIFQYYREEENGRGNFPPRFSGLQFPNYSSELNVNALELDDSALYLCASSWGLWDEQYFGPGTRLTVT.